This T cell receptor beta chain derives from a study of response to subunit inactivated influenza vaccine (dated by TCRdb to between 2017 and 2018). Regarding the research as a whole: Deep quantitative T cell receptor repertoire profiling was used in the study to track responses to a trivalent subunit inactivated influenza vaccine. Broader findings and caveats from the paper: The authors proposed that each seasonal influenza vaccination may bring in only a limited number of new T cells.

Reading the label with the study, this specimen's time point is: around 45 days after influenza vaccine administration. The receptor library was made with RT-PCR. The instrument was an Illumina HiSeq 2500. TCRdb passed the public sequencing reads through fastp at Q25 and MiXCR, retaining productive beta sequences. Rows are combined by CDR3 protein, so each entry shows the most common genes and DNA. The sample has around 500,000 distinct CDR3 sequences on record, approximately 11% of them singletons. The leading ten clones occupy more than 10% of the sample. Trimming costs V 6 bases and J 3 bases, and their ends lie 9 bases apart. Taken from the germline V gene (reference sequence), the CDR1 and CDR2 loops are DFQATT and SNEGSKA. The CDR3 sequence holds 12 residues, the cysteine and phenylalanine included. The only DNA kept is the CDR3, 36 bases in frame from the first base. Regarding this clonotype: What antigen it recognizes has not been identified. No base qualities exist here, and no much larger clone lies one base off it.

Source: PBMCs from blood, taken more than 35 days after vaccination. The receptor was isolated from a man aged 50 to 59 who received an inactivated influenza vaccine. Donor details come from another sample of the same person, matched by shared clones. Here the chain combines TRBV20-1 and TRBJ1-5; tentative D gene TRBD1, with 5 bases matching. The nucleotide sequence is TGCAGTGCAGACAGTTTCAATCAGCCCCAGCATTTT. This encodes CSADSFNQPQHF.